This T cell receptor (beta chain) was retrieved from a study of blood T cells in healthy people across ages. On the study more broadly: Capture via template switching afforded approximately one barcoded beta molecule per two T cells. Study-wide findings and caveats: Possibly, changes in expanded clonotypes were confounded because donor CMV status was unknown.

Germline lookup yields CDR1 SGHTA and CDR2 FQGNSA. V trimming: 2 bases; J trimming: 5 bases; junction bases outside the gene matches: 12. The CDR3 runs 17 residues. Through a sample-barcoded 5' primer and a J-beta primer mix, a second PCR was run for roughly 6 to 12 cycles. TCRdb re-called the 5' RACE reads through MiXCR, storing one row per CDR3 protein. This table has roughly 1,300,000 distinct CDR3 sequences, approximately 59% appearing once. Remarks on this clonotype: Antigen unknown.

V usage is TRBV7-2 and J usage is TRBJ2-3, with 8 bases identical to TRBD1. Sequences were obtained from blood. The source of this sequence is a man aged 18 to 30 in good health. As DNA, the CDR3 is TGTGCCAGCAGCTTAACCTCCGGACAGGGACCAAAAGATACGCAGTATTTT. Protein: CASSLTSGQGPKDTQYF.